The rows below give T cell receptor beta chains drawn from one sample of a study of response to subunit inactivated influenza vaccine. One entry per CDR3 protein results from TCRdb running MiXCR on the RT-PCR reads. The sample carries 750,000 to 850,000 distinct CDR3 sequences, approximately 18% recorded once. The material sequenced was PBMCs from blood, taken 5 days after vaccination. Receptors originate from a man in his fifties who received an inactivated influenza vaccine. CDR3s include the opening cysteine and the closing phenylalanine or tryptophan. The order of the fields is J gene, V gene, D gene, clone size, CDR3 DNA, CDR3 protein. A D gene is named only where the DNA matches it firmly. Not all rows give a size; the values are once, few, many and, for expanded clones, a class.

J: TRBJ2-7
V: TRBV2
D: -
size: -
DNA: TGTGCCAGCAACAGGGCATCCTACGAGCAGTACTTC
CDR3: CASNRASYEQYF

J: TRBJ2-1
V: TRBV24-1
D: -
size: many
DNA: TGTGCCACCAGTGAGGGCGTCCCCTACAATGAGCAGTTCTTC
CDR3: CATSEGVPYNEQFF

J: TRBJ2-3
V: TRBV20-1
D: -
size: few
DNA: TGCAGTGCTAGAGATCTATTGGGGGACTCAACCACAGATACGCAGTATTTT
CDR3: CSARDLLGDSTTDTQYF

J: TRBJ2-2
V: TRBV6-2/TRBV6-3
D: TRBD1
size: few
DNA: TGTGCCAGCATCCCGGACAGGGTGGTCACCGGGGAGCTGTTTTTT
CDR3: CASIPDRVVTGELFF

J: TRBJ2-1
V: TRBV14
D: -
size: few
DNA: TGTGCCAGCAGCCTAACCGGAGTTATTTTATACGAGCAGTTCTTC
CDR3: CASSLTGVILYEQFF

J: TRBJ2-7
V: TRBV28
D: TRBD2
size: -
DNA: TGTGCCAGCAGTTTCTCCCCCACAGCGGGAGGATACGAGCAGTACTTC
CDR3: CASSFSPTAGGYEQYF

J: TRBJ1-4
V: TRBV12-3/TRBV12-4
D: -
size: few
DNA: TGTGCCAGCACCCAGGGGAGGAATGAAAAACTGTTTTTT
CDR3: CASTQGRNEKLFF

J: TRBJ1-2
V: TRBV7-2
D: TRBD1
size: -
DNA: TGTGCCAGCAGCACGCCGACAGGGGTCCATGGCTACACCTTC
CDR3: CASSTPTGVHGYTF

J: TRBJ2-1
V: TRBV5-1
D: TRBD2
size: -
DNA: TGCGCCAGCAGCTTTCGTAGCGGGAGTCGGGAGCAGTTCTTC
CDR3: CASSFRSGSREQFF

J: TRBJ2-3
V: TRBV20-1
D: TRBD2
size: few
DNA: TGCAGTGCTTACCTAGCGGGGCTCACAGATACGCAGTATTTT
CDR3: CSAYLAGLTDTQYF

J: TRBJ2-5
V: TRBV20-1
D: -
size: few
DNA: TGCAGTGCTAGACCCCGAGCTAGTTTGGAGACCCAGTACTTC
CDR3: CSARPRASLETQYF

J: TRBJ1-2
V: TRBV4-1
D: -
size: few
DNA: TGCGCCAGCAGCCAAGGAGCTATCACAAACAACTATGGCTACACCTTC
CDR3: CASSQGAITNNYGYTF

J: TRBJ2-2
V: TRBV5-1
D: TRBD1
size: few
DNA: TGCGCCAGCGCCACGGGACAGGGACATAACACCGGGGAGCTGTTTTTT
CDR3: CASATGQGHNTGELFF

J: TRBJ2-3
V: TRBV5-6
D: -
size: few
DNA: TGTGCCAGCAAAATCAGGGGTTACACAGATACGCAGTATTTT
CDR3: CASKIRGYTDTQYF

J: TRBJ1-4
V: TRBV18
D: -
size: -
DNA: TGTGCCAGCTCACCGTCACCTAATGAAAAACTGTTTTTT
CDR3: CASSPSPNEKLFF

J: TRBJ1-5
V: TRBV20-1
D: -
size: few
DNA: TGCAGTGCCAGATGGGGGGTGGGTTATAGCAATCAGCCCCAGCATTTT
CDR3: CSARWGVGYSNQPQHF

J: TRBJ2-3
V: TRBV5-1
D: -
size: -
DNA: TGCGCCAGCAGCTACGACAAACCGGACACAGATACGCAGTATTTT
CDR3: CASSYDKPDTDTQYF

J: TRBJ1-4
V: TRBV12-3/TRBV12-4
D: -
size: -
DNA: TGTGCCAGCAGTTTAGTCGGGGGCACTGAAAAACTGTTTTTT
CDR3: CASSLVGGTEKLFF

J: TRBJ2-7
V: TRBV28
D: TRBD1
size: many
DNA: TGTGCCAGCAGCCCGACAGGGGTACTCTACGAGCAGTACTTC
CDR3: CASSPTGVLYEQYF

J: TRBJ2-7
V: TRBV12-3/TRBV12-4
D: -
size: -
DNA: TGTGCCAGCAGTTTGCGGGCCCTACGGCAGTACTTC
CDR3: CASSLRALRQYF

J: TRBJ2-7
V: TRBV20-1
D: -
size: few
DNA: TGCAGTGCTACATCCGGGAGAGGGGCCTACGAGCAGTACTTC
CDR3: CSATSGRGAYEQYF

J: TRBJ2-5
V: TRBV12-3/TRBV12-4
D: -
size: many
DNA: TGTGCCAGCAGTTTACCAAGGAGGGGCAAAGAGACCCAGTACTTC
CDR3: CASSLPRRGKETQYF

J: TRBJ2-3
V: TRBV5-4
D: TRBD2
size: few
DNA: TGTGCCAGCAGCTTGGTCATCGGCGGGAGGGCCGGGGATACGCAGTATTTT
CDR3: CASSLVIGGRAGDTQYF

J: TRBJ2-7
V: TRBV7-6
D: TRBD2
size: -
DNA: TGTGCCAGCAGCCCCCGAGCGGGAGGAACCTACGAGCAGTACTTC
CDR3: CASSPRAGGTYEQYF

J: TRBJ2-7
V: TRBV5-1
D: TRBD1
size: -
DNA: TGCGCCAGCAGCTTGTTACCGACAGGGACCATCTCCAAAGCCTCCTACGAGCAGTACTTC
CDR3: CASSLLPTGTISKASYEQYF

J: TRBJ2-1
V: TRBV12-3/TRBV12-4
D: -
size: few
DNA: TGTGCCAGCACCGGAGGGGACGAGCAGTTCTTC
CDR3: CASTGGDEQFF

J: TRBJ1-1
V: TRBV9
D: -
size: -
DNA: TGTGCCAGCAGCGTGACCTGGTGGGGCACTGAAGCTTTCTTT
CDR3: CASSVTWWGTEAFF

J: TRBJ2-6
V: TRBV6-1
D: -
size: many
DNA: TGTGCCAGCTCCTTGAGGAGCTCTGGGGCCAACGTCCTGACTTTC
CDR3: CASSLRSSGANVLTF

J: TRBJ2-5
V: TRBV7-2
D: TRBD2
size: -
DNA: TGTGCCAGCACCCCTGGGGCTAGCGGGGAGGCGAAGACCCAGTACTTC
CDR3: CASTPGASGEAKTQYF

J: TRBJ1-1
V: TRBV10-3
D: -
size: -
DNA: TGTGCCATCAGTGAAAGTGCCGGGACACTAAACACTGAAGCTTTCTTT
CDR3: CAISESAGTLNTEAFF

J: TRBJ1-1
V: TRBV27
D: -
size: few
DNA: TGTGCCAGCAGTCCCCGGAATCCCGCCCGTGAAGCTTTCTTT
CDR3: CASSPRNPAREAFF

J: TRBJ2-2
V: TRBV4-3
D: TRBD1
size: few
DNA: TGCGCCAGCAGCCAAGAGGAGGGACAGGGAAACACCGGGGAGCTGTTTTTT
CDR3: CASSQEEGQGNTGELFF

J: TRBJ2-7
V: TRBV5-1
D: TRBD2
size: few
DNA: TGCGCCAGCAGTATTAGCGGGGGGAGGAACGAGCAGTACTTC
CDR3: CASSISGGRNEQYF

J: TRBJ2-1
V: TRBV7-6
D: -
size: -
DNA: TGTGCCAGCAGCCCTTGGGGGGCATCATACAATGAGCAGTTCTTC
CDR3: CASSPWGASYNEQFF

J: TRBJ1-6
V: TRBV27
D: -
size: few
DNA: TGTGCCAGCACCACTGCCATCCGTACGCGTCCCCTCCACTTT
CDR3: CASTTAIRTRPLHF

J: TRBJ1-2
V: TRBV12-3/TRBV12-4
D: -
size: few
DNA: TGTGCCAGCAGTTCCCTTGGCAACTACTATGGCTACACCTTC
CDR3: CASSSLGNYYGYTF